The clone carrying this T cell receptor beta chain was seen more than once but under ten times. This specimen comes from a study of sequential checkpoint blockade in melanoma. Study information: Arm A got nivolumab then ipilimumab; arm B the reverse, 1:1.

Germline-derived CDR1 and CDR2 are SQVTM and ANQGSEA. The CDR3 contains 12 residues. J was trimmed by 6 bases and V by 4 bases; bases with no gene match: 3. Treatment defined: randomized to nivolumab then ipilimumab (arm A) or the reverse (arm B). None of the patients previously received DNA-damaging chemotherapy. Live CD3+CD8+ CD19− CD56− cells were sorted from PBMCs. This table comes from immunoSEQ multiplex PCR, and its TCRdb copy is limited to in-frame clones, with some not included. The data show 9,500 to 15,000 clones, approximately 80% seen once. This clonotype originated in a human donor with melanoma. The sample in question was CD8+ T cells sorted from blood (inferred from file names), obtained from a patient given nivolumab and ipilimumab in sequence. This chain uses TRBV29-1 with TRBJ2-4, with TRBD1 matching 7 bases. The chain's CDR3 is CSVAGQINIQYF. CDR3 in DNA: TGCAGCGTTGCGGGACAGATAAACATTCAGTACTTC.